The 23 T cell receptor beta chains given below trace back to one sample, sequenced in a study of CXCR3-negative and CXCR3-positive naive CD8 T cells. UMI-labeled TRB cDNA libraries were prepared by 5' RACE. Using the 5' RACE reads, TCRdb records one entry per CDR3 protein without DNA. Its clone listing holds 150,000 or so distinct CDR3 sequences. Sequencing was done on a sample of naive CXCR3- CD8+ T cells from blood. The subset is: CD45RO-CCR7+CD27+CD95- naive CD8+ T cells lacking CXCR3 (TNR3-). The origin of the receptors is a human donor in good health. Some clones in this sample may be carry-over from other donors' samples.

The chain combines TRBV2 with TRBJ2-4; checking the TCRdb D call of TRBD2 is not possible without DNA. Per the germline V gene, CDR1 is SNHLY and CDR2 is FYNNEI. This CDR3 has 14 residues. The CDR3 protein is CASRSRGGENIQYF.

The chain couples TRBV14 to TRBJ2-7; lacking DNA, the TRBD1 call made by TCRdb goes unchecked. Per germline, CDR1 SGHDN and CDR2 FVKESK. The CDR3 has 15 amino acids. Here the CDR3 reads CASSQVDRGVHEQYF. Full variable domain (outside the CDR3, taken from reference TRBV14 and TRBJ2-7): EAGVTQFPSHSVIEKGQTVTLRCDPISGHDNLYWYRRVMGKEIKFLLHFVKESKQDESGMPNNRFLAERTGGTYSTLKVQPAELEDSGVYFCASSQVDRGVHEQYFGPGTRLTVT.

The chain couples TRBV12-3 or TRBV12-4 to TRBJ2-1; the TRBD2 assignment by TCRdb is unverifiable without DNA. The CDR3 is 18 amino acids. The CDR3 loop is CASSPGLAGGPSYNEQFF.

The chain employs TRBV24-1 and TRBJ2-3; TCRdb picks TRBD2, but there is no DNA to check that call. Germline-derived CDR1 and CDR2 are KGHDR and SFDVKD. This CDR3 spans 15 amino acids. The chain's CDR3 is CATSGSGRILDTQYF.

The chain employs TRBV9 and TRBJ2-1; the D call of TRBD2 rests on TCRdb alone, since no DNA is present to check it. The CDR3 contains 17 residues. CDR1 is SGDLS and CDR2 is YYNGEE in the germline V gene. This CDR3 is CASSVARTTTEGNEQFF.

The chain combines TRBV19 with TRBJ2-7; TCRdb outputs TRBD1, but without DNA this stays unchecked. Germline-derived CDR1 and CDR2 are LNHDA and SQIVND (reference sequence). This CDR3 has 13 residues. The CDR3 is CASSTDIYGEQYF.

This rearrangement joins TRBV15 to TRBJ1-1; TCRdb returns TRBD1, unconfirmable since there is no DNA. This CDR3 region has 14 residues. Germline assignment: CDR1 LNHNV and CDR2 YYDKDF (reference sequence). The CDR3 sequence is CATSREDRGTEAFF.

The genes are TRBV29-1 and TRBJ2-2; TCRdb's assignment of TRBD1 cannot be checked, as there is no DNA. The CDR3 consists of 12 residues. Germline CDR1 and CDR2: SQVTM and ANQGSEA. CDR3 sequence: CSVGGRGGEPFF.

This chain connects TRBV7-9 to TRBJ1-1; as DNA is missing, the TRBD1 call by TCRdb cannot be tested. Germline V gives CDR1 SEHNR, CDR2 FQNEAQ (reference sequence). This CDR3 comprises 17 residues. Here the CDR3 reads CASSPRDRVELNTEAFF.

The chain combines TRBV20-1 with TRBJ2-5; the D gene TCRdb calls, TRBD2, cannot be checked with no DNA. The CDR3 is 12 residues long. CDR1 is DFQATT and CDR2 is SNEGSKA in the germline V gene (reference sequence). CDR3 residues: CIALAAKETQYF.

The chain links TRBV12-3 or TRBV12-4 to TRBJ2-3; absent DNA, TCRdb's TRBD1 call cannot be checked. This CDR3 is built from 14 residues. CDR3 loop: CASSLGGYTDTQYF.

This chain connects TRBV12-3 or TRBV12-4 to TRBJ2-2. This CDR3 has 15 amino acids. This chain's CDR3 is CASSLKAANTGELFF.

V gene TRBV12-3 or TRBV12-4 combines with J gene TRBJ2-3; TCRdb's assignment of TRBD1 cannot be checked, as there is no DNA. The CDR3 is 12 amino acids. The CDR3: CASSLGRDRQYF.

The chain employs TRBV19 and TRBJ2-6. This CDR3 has 16 residues. Germline V lookup: CDR1 LNHDA, CDR2 SQIVND (reference sequence). This CDR3 reads CASSSVAYPGANVLTF. The full variable domain, with the rest looked up from reference TRBV19 and TRBJ2-6, is DGGITQSPKYLFRKEGQNVTLSCEQNLNHDAMYWYRQDPGQGLRLIYYSQIVNDFQKGDIAEGYSVSREKKESFPLTVTSAQKNPTAFYLCASSSVAYPGANVLTFGAGSRLTVL.

The rearrangement joins TRBV29-1 to TRBJ2-7; TCRdb picks TRBD1, but there is no DNA to check that call. Germline lookup yields CDR1 SQVTM and CDR2 ANQGSEA. The CDR3 spans 11 residues. CDR3 sequence: CSVTGAGEQYF.

This chain links TRBV7-3 with TRBJ1-1; TCRdb picks TRBD1, but there is no DNA to check that call. The CDR3 has 15 residues. Germline V gene sequence: CDR1 SGHTA, CDR2 FQGTGA. The CDR3 loop is CASSLGRGKDTEAFF.

The genes are TRBV25-1 and TRBJ2-1; TCRdb reports TRBD1, a call that lacks DNA to check it against. Germline CDR1 is MGHDK and CDR2 is SYGVNS. The CDR3 length is 11 residues. CDR3 residues: CASSKGGEQFF.

This CDR3 reads CSVLTAMNTEAFF. The rearrangement links TRBV29-1 to TRBJ1-1; TCRdb outputs TRBD1, but without DNA this stays unchecked. CDR1 SQVTM and CDR2 ANQGSEA come from the germline V gene. The CDR3 loop spans 13 amino acids. The whole variable domain, remainder taken from reference TRBV29-1 and TRBJ1-1, is SAVISQKPSRDICQRGTSLTIQCQVDSQVTMMFWYRQQPGQSLTLIATANQGSEATYESGFVIDKFPISRPNLTFSTLTVSNMSPEDSSIYLCSVLTAMNTEAFFGQGTRLTVV.

This chain's CDR3 is CASSLIGAGGGNEQFF. This chain connects TRBV7-3 to TRBJ2-1; the TCRdb D gene call, TRBD1, has no DNA to confirm it. Germline CDR1 and CDR2: SGHTA and FQGTGA. The CDR3 is 16 residues long.

The chain couples TRBV29-1 to TRBJ2-2. Per germline, CDR1 SQVTM and CDR2 ANQGSEA. This CDR3 has 11 residues. The CDR3 is CSVLSTGELFF.

CDR3 amino acids: CASSQPLPGTYEQYF. The gene calls are TRBV23-1 and TRBJ2-7; the TCRdb call, TRBD2, lacks DNA for checking. TRBV23-1 is flagged as an ORF with uncertain function. There are 15 residues in the CDR3.

The J gene is TRBJ2-7, the V gene TRBV5-6. This CDR3 is 11 amino acids long. CDR1 is SGHDT and CDR2 is YYEEEE in the germline V gene. CDR3 sequence reads: CASSLMGEQYF.

The chain employs TRBV28 and TRBJ2-5. This CDR3 contains 13 residues. Germline CDR1 and CDR2: MDHEN and SYDVKM. CDR3 amino acids: CASSLSTGKTQYF. The variable domain in full, with the rest retrieved from reference TRBV28 and TRBJ2-5, is DVKVTQSSRYLVKRTGEKVFLECVQDMDHENMFWYRQDPGLGLRLIYFSYDVKMKEKGDIPEGYSVSREKKERFSLILESASTNQTSMYLCASSLSTGKTQYFGPGTRLLVL.